The TCR beta chain under discussion was sequenced for a study of CD8 T cells in ankylosing spondylitis. Overall study results and limits: Within matched ankylosing spondylitis synovial fluid, disease-linked clones were reportedly significantly enriched.

Unmatched junction bases numbered 12, after V lost 5 bases and J lost 5 bases. Germline-derived CDR1 and CDR2 are DFQATT and SNEGSKA (reference sequence). The CDR3 runs 14 residues. This clonotype was counted many times. Its specificity is not known. TCRdb reprocessed the 5' RACE reads with MiXCR, giving one entry per CDR3 protein. The sample shows roughly 130,000 distinct CDR3 sequences, roughly 9% of them seen only once. Sequencing used blood, either unsorted or a sorted T cell fraction (not recorded which). This receptor was obtained from a male donor with ankylosing spondylitis or in good health (not recorded which). The chain links TRBV20-1 to TRBJ2-7, with 7 bases identical to TRBD1. The CDR3 here is CSAPGQVGSDEQYF. The DNA of the CDR3 is TGCAGTGCTCCCGGACAGGTAGGCTCTGACGAGCAGTACTTC.